These 29 T cell receptor beta chains were sequenced from one sample in a study of OX40 agonist ivuxolimab in advanced cancers. The repertoire was sequenced with immunoSEQ multiplex PCR; TCRdb's copy has only in-frame clones and lacks some. The sample records about 77,000 clones, 80% to 90% being singletons. The material was CD4+ or CD8+ T cells sorted from blood, obtained in a trial of the OX40 agonist ivuxolimab. These receptors originate from an adult with an advanced solid tumor such as melanoma, head and neck, liver or kidney cancer.

This clone was detected only a few times. The rearrangement links TRBV6-4 to TRBJ2-3; 7 bases map to TRBD2. Germline assignment: CDR1 MRHNA and CDR2 SNTAGT. The CDR3 sequence is 16 residues long. The J segment lost 4 bases and the V segment lost 6 bases, leaving 13 bases of the junction unmatched. Here the CDR3 reads CASRITSDSRADTQYF. DNA of the CDR3: TGTGCCAGCAGGATCACTAGCGACTCGCGTGCAGATACGCAGTATTTT.

The chain combines TRBV11-1 with TRBJ2-7; tentative D call: TRBD1 (6 bases). The CDR3 is 13 amino acids. Germline V gene sequence: CDR1 SGHAT, CDR2 FQDESV (reference sequence). Trimming cost V 5 bases and J 9 bases, with 17 bases left between them. The CDR3 DNA reads TGTGCCAGCAGCCTTACGCAGACAGGAACGCAGTACTTC. It yields the protein CASSLTQTGTQYF.

The rearrangement links TRBV9 to TRBJ2-1, with D perhaps given as TRBD1 or TRBD2 (5 bases each). The CDR3 runs to 13 residues. Germline values: CDR1 SGDLS, CDR2 YYNGEE. Trimming took off 3 bases at V and 6 bases at J, with 10 bases between the two ends. The CDR3 nucleotides read TGTGCCAGCAGCGCGGGACCGCTCAATGAGCAGTTCTTC. Translated: CASSAGPLNEQFF.

The chain recombines TRBV15 with TRBJ1-1, with D unresolved. CDR1 and CDR2 from the germline V gene are LNHNV and YYDKDF (reference sequence). V was trimmed by 1 base and J by 1 base, leaving 7 bases between them. This CDR3 has 14 amino acids. Here the CDR3 reads CATSRGKGNTEAFF. In DNA, the CDR3 is TGTGCCACCAGCAGAGGAAAAGGGAACACTGAAGCTTTCTTT.

The chain couples TRBV2 to TRBJ2-7; 7 bases align to TRBD2. Trimming cost V 6 bases and J 1 base; bases outside gene matches: 6. Germline CDR1 is SNHLY and CDR2 is FYNNEI. This CDR3 comprises 14 residues. The CDR3 sequence: CASRGTIMSYEQYF. In DNA form, the CDR3 reads TGTGCCAGCAGGGGGACTATTATGTCCTACGAGCAGTACTTC. Complete variable domain (other parts from reference TRBV2 and TRBJ2-7): EPEVTQTPSHQVTQMGQEVILRCVPISNHLYFYWYRQILGQKVEFLVSFYNNEISEKSEIFDDQFSVERPDGSNFTLKIRSTKLEDSAMYFCASRGTIMSYEQYFGPGTRLTVT.

The V gene is TRBV10-1, the J gene TRBJ1-2; D is uncertain. The CDR3 has 14 residues. CDR1 WNHNN and CDR2 SYGVQD come from the germline V gene (reference sequence). Trimming removed 6 bases at V and 5 bases at J, with 16 bases between. CDR3 nucleotide sequence: TGCGCCAGCAGCGAGACCGAGGACGGGTATGGCTACACCTTC. Its protein is CASSETEDGYGYTF.

CDR3 sequence: CAITSKTGALLHF. The CDR3 DNA follows: TGTGCCATCACTTCGAAGACAGGGGCTCTCCTCCACTTT. This rearrangement joins TRBV10-3 to TRBJ1-6; 8 bases fit TRBD1. The CDR3 spans 13 residues. The V and J ends lost 7 bases and 15 bases, in that order; junction bases with no gene match: 11. Germline CDR1 and CDR2: ENHRY and SYGVKD.

The rearrangement uses TRBV6-1 and TRBJ1-5; D is ambiguous. Trimming cost V 7 bases and J 0 bases, with 10 bases left between them. This CDR3 comprises 14 residues. Germline loops: CDR1 MNHNS, CDR2 SASEGT. CDR3 in DNA: TGTGCCAGCACCCTGGAAAATAGCAATCAGCCCCAGCATTTT. Protein product: CASTLENSNQPQHF.

The chain links TRBV7-2 to TRBJ1-1; possibly TRBD1 for D (5 bases). CDR3 length: 16 residues. Germline CDR1 is SGHTA and CDR2 is FQGNSA. Trimming took off 0 bases at V and 6 bases at J, with 17 bases between the two ends. The CDR3 is CASSLAFTVAGAEAFF. The CDR3 coding sequence is TGTGCCAGCAGCTTAGCGTTTACTGTGGCGGGGGCTGAAGCTTTCTTT. Drawing the rest from reference TRBV7-2 and TRBJ1-1, the complete variable domain is GAGVSQSPSNKVTEKGKDVELRCDPISGHTALYWYRQSLGQGLEFLIYFQGNSAPDKSGLPSDRFSAERTGGSVSTLTIQRTQQEDSAVYLCASSLAFTVAGAEAFFGQGTRLTVV.

The chain employs TRBV11-2 and TRBJ2-1; possibly TRBD1 or TRBD2 for D (5 bases each). The CDR3 loop spans 17 amino acids. Trimming removed 5 bases from V and 0 bases from J, with 17 bases in between. The germline V gene has CDR1 SGHAT and CDR2 FQNNGV. Written as DNA, the CDR3 is TGTGCCAGCAGCCTAAGACGGGACCGCCTCTCCTACAATGAGCAGTTCTTC. Its protein product is CASSLRRDRLSYNEQFF.

This chain joins TRBV20-1 and TRBJ2-5; tentatively, D is TRBD2 (5 bases). Germline values: CDR1 DFQATT, CDR2 SNEGSKA (reference sequence). The V end lost 6 bases, the J end lost 2 bases, and 7 bases lay between the germline ends. The CDR3 covers 11 residues. The CDR3 here is CSAGLQETQYF. CDR3 sequence (DNA): TGCAGTGCAGGACTTCAAGAGACCCAGTACTTC.

This clone was picked up a small number of times. V and J are TRBV28 and TRBJ2-5; 10 positions agree with TRBD1. J was trimmed by 5 bases and V by 3 bases; bases with no gene match: 3. The germline V gene has CDR1 MDHEN and CDR2 SYDVKM. CDR3 size: 14 residues. CDR3 protein: CASSLTGGFETQYF. The CDR3 DNA follows: TGTGCCAGCAGTTTGACAGGGGGCTTCGAGACCCAGTACTTC.

J is TRBJ1-3 and V is TRBV28; D not certain. The germline V and J ends were trimmed by 4 bases and 4 bases, with 20 bases remaining between them. This CDR3 contains 17 residues. Germline V gene data show CDR1 as MDHEN and CDR2 as SYDVKM. This CDR3 reads CASSSLGSLLGGNTIYF. The CDR3 nucleotides read TGTGCCAGCAGTTCCCTGGGGTCCCTCTTAGGCGGAAACACCATATATTTT.

The genes are TRBV28 and TRBJ1-6; D call uncertain. There are 14 residues in the CDR3. Germline V gene lookup returns CDR1 MDHEN and CDR2 SYDVKM. Trimming shortened V by 6 bases and J by 6 bases, and 12 bases separated the two germline ends. CDR3 in amino acids: CASRIDPFNSPLHF. Written as DNA, the CDR3 is TGTGCCAGCAGGATTGATCCCTTTAATTCACCCCTCCACTTT.

The rearrangement links TRBV7-3 to TRBJ2-6, with 8 bases that match TRBD2. Trimming took 8 bases from V and 3 from J; bases not matched to a gene: 15. In germline, CDR1 is SGHTA, CDR2 FQGTGA. The CDR3 consists of 18 residues. The CDR3 is CASSAASGRSGGANVLTF. CDR3 nucleotide sequence: TGTGCCAGCTCCGCGGCCAGCGGGAGATCGGGTGGGGCCAACGTCCTGACTTTC.

This rearrangement joins TRBV27 to TRBJ2-7; D is possibly TRBD1 or TRBD2 (5 bases each). The CDR3 runs to 16 residues. V was cut by 2 bases and J by 7 bases, with 21 bases left in between. Germline V lookup: CDR1 MNHEY, CDR2 SMNVEV (reference sequence). Here the CDR3 DNA reads TGTGCCAGCAGTTTAAATAGGACACCTCGTTCGGGGGAGCAGTACTTC. Amino acid sequence: CASSLNRTPRSGEQYF.

This rearrangement joins TRBV28 to TRBJ1-6; D might be TRBD1 (6 bases). Trimming left V 7 bases short and J 7 bases short, with 20 bases between. The CDR3 totals 16 residues. CDR1 and CDR2 (germline): MDHEN, SYDVKM. CDR3 region: CASNPPRGEGNSPLHF. The CDR3 coding sequence is TGTGCCAGCAATCCCCCCAGGGGCGAAGGGAATTCACCCCTCCACTTT.

As to this clone: One end of the junction is discordant with germline, which a read error may explain. The rearrangement links TRBV11-2 to TRBJ1-2, with D possibly TRBD1 on 5 matching bases. Germline-derived CDR1 and CDR2 are SGHAT and FQNNGV. There are 17 residues in the CDR3. The CDR3 protein is CASSVDISPGGDYGYTF. The CDR3 nucleotides are TGTGCCAGCAGCGTAGACATCTCTCCGGGGGGGGACTATGGCTACACCTTC. The full variable domain, its missing parts supplied by reference TRBV11-2 and TRBJ1-2, is EAGVAQSPRYKIIEKRQSVAFWCNPISGHATLYWYQQILGQGPKLLIQFQNNGVVDDSQLPKDRFSAERLKGVDSTLKIQPAKLEDSAVYLCASSVDISPGGDYGYTFGSGTRLTVV.

V and J are TRBV6-1 and TRBJ1-6; TRBD1 aligns across 8 bases. Per germline, CDR1 MNHNS and CDR2 SASEGT. The J segment lost 5 bases and the V segment lost 5 bases, leaving 5 bases of the junction unmatched. The CDR3 totals 15 residues. CDR3 protein: CASSPRDRNNSPLHF. In DNA, the CDR3 is TGTGCCAGCAGTCCCAGGGACAGGAATAATTCACCCCTCCACTTT.

The V gene is TRBV28, the J gene TRBJ2-7; perhaps D is TRBD1 or TRBD2 (5 bases each). The CDR3 is made up of 16 amino acids. CDR1 and CDR2 from the germline V gene are MDHEN and SYDVKM. Trimming took 10 bases from V and 0 from J, leaving 22 bases between them. The CDR3 DNA reads as TGTGCCATCGAACAAATCTCCCCGGGGACCTCCTACGAGCAGTACTTC. Encoded protein: CAIEQISPGTSYEQYF.

The V gene is TRBV5-1, the J gene TRBJ1-2; 8 nucleotides line up with TRBD1. This CDR3 has 16 amino acids. The germline CDR1 and CDR2 sequences are SGHRS and YFSETQ. With V trimmed by 0 bases and J by 1 base, 5 bases remained unmatched. The DNA of the CDR3 is TGCGCCAGCAGCTTGGTGGGGACAGGTCTTAACTATGGCTACACCTTC. Translating gives CASSLVGTGLNYGYTF.

The chain has TRBV6-1 and TRBJ1-1; no reliable D call. In germline, CDR1 is MNHNS, CDR2 SASEGT. V lost 3 bases to trimming and J lost 4 bases, with 24 bases between them. The CDR3 spans 18 residues. CDR3 nucleotide sequence: TGTGCCAGCAGTGATTTTCCGTACAGTGGATCTATAGCCACTGAAGCTTTCTTT. Protein: CASSDFPYSGSIATEAFF.

This clone appeared once. For the CDR3, the DNA is TGTGCCAGTAGTCCACCCGGACAGAATGGCTACACCTTC. Its protein product is CASSPPGQNGYTF. The chain joins TRBV19 to TRBJ1-2; D is perhaps TRBD1 (6 bases). Trimming left V 5 bases short and J 6 bases short, with 13 bases between. This CDR3 is built from 13 residues. CDR1 LNHDA and CDR2 SQIVND come from the germline V gene (reference sequence).

The V call is TRBV19, the J call TRBJ2-5; 11 bases line up with TRBD2. Germline CDR1 is LNHDA and CDR2 is SQIVND (reference sequence). The CDR3 consists of 14 residues. V lost 5 bases and J lost 3; bases outside the gene matches: 2. CDR3 loop: CASSGGLAEETQYF. The CDR3 DNA sequence: TGTGCCAGTAGTGGGGGACTAGCGGAAGAGACCCAGTACTTC.

V is TRBV7-8 and J is TRBJ2-1; D is undetermined. Trimming took off 1 base at V and 4 bases at J, with 11 bases between the two ends. In germline, CDR1 is SGHVS, CDR2 FQNEAQ. CDR3 length equals 15 residues. Written as DNA, the CDR3 is TGTGCCAGCAGCTTAGAAGTGTACAGTTACAATGAGCAGTTCTTC. Translation gives CASSLEVYSYNEQFF.

The chain joins TRBV6-6 to TRBJ1-3; a weak D match, TRBD1 (6 bases). The V gene's germline CDR1 is MNHNY and CDR2 SVGAGI (reference sequence). V gave up 6 bases and J gave up 2 bases, with 11 bases separating them. The CDR3 covers 14 residues. CDR3 loop: CASSLGGPGNTIYF. CDR3 coding DNA: TGTGCCAGCAGCCTCGGGGGCCCTGGAAACACCATATATTTT.

In its sample, this clone was seen once. This chain links TRBV2 with TRBJ2-5, with D maybe TRBD1 (5 bases). The CDR3 contains 18 residues. CDR1 is SNHLY and CDR2 is FYNNEI in the germline V gene. The ends were cut back, 1 base at V and 4 bases at J, with 22 bases in the middle. The CDR3 nucleotides read TGTGCCAGCAGTGAAGAAGCCCAACTGACAGTAGACAGAGAGACCCAGTACTTC. Translated, it gives CASSEEAQLTVDRETQYF.

The chain couples TRBV19 to TRBJ2-6, with 7 bases lining up with TRBD1. Germline loops: CDR1 LNHDA, CDR2 SQIVND (reference sequence). Unmatched junction bases numbered 13, after V lost 5 bases and J lost 0 bases. The CDR3 has 19 amino acids. The CDR3 protein is CASSPPTGHENSGANVLTF. CDR3 DNA sequence: TGTGCCAGTAGTCCTCCGACAGGGCACGAGAACTCTGGGGCCAACGTCCTGACTTTC.

The J gene is TRBJ1-3, the V gene TRBV19; no definite D call. Deletions cut 9 bases from V and 0 bases from J, with 12 bases between. Germline V gene data show CDR1 as LNHDA and CDR2 as SQIVND (reference sequence). The CDR3 runs to 14 residues. CDR3 DNA sequence: TGTGCCAGCTCTGGACGGCTCTCTGGAAACACCATATATTTT. It encodes CASSGRLSGNTIYF.